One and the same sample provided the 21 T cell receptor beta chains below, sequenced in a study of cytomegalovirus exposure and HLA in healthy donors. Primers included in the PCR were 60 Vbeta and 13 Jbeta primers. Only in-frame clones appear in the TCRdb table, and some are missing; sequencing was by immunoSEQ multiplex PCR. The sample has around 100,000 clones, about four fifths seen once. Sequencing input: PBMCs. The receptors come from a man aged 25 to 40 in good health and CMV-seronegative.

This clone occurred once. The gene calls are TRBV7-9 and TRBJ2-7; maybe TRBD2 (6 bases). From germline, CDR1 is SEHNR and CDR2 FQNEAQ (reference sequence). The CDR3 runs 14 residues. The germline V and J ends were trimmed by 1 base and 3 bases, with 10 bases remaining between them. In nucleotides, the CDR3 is TGTGCCAGCAGCTTAGACGGGGGTTACTACGAGCAGTACTTC. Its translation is CASSLDGGYYEQYF.

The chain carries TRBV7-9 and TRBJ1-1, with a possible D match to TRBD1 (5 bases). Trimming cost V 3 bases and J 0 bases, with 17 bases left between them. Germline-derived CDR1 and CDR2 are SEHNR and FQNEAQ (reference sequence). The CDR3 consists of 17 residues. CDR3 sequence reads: CASSFWPSRTMNTEAFF. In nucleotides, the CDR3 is TGTGCCAGCAGCTTTTGGCCCTCCCGGACAATGAACACTGAAGCTTTCTTT.

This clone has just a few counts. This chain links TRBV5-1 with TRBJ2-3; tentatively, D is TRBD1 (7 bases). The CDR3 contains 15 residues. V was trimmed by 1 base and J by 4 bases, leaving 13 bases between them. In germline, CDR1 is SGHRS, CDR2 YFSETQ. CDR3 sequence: CASSLSGGGADTQYF. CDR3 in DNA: TGCGCCAGCAGCTTGTCTGGAGGGGGCGCAGATACGCAGTATTTT.

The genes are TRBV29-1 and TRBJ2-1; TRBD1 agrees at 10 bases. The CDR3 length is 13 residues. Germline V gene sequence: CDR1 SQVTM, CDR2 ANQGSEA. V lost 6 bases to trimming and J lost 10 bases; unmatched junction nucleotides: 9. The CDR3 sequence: CSVERQGALEQFF. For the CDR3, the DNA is TGCAGCGTCGAGCGACAGGGGGCTTTGGAGCAGTTCTTC.

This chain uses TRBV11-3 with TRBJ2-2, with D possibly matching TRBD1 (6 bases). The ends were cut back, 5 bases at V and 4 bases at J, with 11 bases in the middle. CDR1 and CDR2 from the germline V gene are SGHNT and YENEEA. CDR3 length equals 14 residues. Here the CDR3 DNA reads TGTGCCAGCAGCCTAACAGGGTCCACCGGGGAGCTGTTTTTT. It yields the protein CASSLTGSTGELFF. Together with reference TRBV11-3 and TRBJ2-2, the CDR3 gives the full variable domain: EAGVVQSPRYKIIEKKQPVAFWCNPISGHNTLYWYLQNLGQGPELLIRYENEEAVDDSQLPKDRFSAERLKGVDSTLKIQPAELGDSAVYLCASSLTGSTGELFFGEGSRLTVL.

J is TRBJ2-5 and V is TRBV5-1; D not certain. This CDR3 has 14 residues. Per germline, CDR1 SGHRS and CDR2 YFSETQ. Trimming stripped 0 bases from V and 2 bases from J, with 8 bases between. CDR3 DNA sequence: TGCGCCAGCAGCTTGGCTGCAGGTCAAGAGACCCAGTACTTC. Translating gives CASSLAAGQETQYF.

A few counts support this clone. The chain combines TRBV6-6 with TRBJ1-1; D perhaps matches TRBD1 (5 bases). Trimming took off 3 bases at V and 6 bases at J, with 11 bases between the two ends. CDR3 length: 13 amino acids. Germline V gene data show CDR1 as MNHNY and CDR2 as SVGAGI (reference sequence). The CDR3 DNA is TGTGCCAGCAGTTATGGCAGGGCGTCTGAAGCTTTCTTT. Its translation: CASSYGRASEAFF.

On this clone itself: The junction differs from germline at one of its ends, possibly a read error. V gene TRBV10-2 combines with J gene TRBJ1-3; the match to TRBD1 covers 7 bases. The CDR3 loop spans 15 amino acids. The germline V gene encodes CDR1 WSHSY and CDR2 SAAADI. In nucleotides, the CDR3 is TGCGCCAGCAGAGGGACAGCCTACTCTCGAAACACCATATATTTT. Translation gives CASRGTAYSRNTIYF.

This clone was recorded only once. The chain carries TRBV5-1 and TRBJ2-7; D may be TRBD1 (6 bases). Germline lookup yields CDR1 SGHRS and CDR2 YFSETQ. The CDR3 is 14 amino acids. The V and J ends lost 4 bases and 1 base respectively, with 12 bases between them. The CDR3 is CASSPPTGSYEQYF. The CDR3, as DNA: TGCGCCAGCAGCCCTCCGACAGGATCCTACGAGCAGTACTTC.

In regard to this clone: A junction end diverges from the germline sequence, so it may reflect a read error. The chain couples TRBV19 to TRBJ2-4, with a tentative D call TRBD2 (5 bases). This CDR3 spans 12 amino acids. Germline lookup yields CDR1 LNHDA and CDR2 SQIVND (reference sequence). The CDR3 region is CASSIGASSVDF. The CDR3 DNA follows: TGTGCCAGTAGTATAGGGGCTAGCAGTGTGGACTTC.

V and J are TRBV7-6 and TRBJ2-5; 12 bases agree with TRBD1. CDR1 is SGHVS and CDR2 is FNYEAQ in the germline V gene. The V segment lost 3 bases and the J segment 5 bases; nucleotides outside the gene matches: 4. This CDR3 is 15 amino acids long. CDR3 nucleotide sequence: TGTGCCAGCAGCTTGGGACAGGGGGCATGGGAGACCCAGTACTTC. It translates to CASSLGQGAWETQYF.

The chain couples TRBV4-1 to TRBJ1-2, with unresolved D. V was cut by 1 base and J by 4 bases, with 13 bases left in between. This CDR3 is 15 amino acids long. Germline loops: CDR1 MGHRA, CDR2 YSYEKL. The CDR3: CASSQAQASVYGYTF. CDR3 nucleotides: TGCGCCAGCAGCCAAGCCCAGGCGTCGGTCTATGGCTACACCTTC.

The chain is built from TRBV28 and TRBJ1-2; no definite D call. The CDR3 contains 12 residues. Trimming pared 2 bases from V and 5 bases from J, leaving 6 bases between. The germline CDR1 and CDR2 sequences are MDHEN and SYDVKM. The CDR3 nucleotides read TGTGCCAGCAGTTTACGACTGTATGGCTACACCTTC. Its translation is CASSLRLYGYTF.

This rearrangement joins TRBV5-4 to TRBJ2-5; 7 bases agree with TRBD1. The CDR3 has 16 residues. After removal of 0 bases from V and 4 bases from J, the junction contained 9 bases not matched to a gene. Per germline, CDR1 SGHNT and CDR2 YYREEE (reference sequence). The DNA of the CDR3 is TGTGCCAGCAGCTTGGGACAGGGATGGTCGGGAGAGACCCAGTACTTC. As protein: CASSLGQGWSGETQYF.

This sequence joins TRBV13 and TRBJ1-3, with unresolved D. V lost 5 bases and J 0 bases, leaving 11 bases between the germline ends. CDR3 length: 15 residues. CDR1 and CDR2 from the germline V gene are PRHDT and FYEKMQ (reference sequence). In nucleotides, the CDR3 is TGTGCCAGCAGCCCCCGTGGAGACTCTGGAAACACCATATATTTT. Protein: CASSPRGDSGNTIYF.

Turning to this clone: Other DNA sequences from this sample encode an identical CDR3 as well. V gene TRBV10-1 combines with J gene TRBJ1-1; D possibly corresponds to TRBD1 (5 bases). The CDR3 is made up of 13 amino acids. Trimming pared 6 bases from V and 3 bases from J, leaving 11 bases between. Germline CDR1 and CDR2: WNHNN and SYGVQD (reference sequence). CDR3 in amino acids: CASRGDTDTEAFF. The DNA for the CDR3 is TGCGCCAGCAGAGGGGATACGGACACTGAAGCTTTCTTT.

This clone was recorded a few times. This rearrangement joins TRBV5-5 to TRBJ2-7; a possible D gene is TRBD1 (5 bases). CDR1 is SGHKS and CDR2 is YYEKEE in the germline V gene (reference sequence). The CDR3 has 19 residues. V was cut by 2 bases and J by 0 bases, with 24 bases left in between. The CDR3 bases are TGTGCCAGCAGCTTCAATAAAGCAGGTCCGAGACAGTCCTCCTACGAGCAGTACTTC. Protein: CASSFNKAGPRQSSYEQYF.

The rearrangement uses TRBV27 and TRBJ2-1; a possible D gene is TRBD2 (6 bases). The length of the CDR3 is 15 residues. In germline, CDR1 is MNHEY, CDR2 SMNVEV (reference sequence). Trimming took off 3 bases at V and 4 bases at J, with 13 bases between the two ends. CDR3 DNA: TGTGCCAGCAGTTTTGGGGCTAGCGAATACAATGAGCAGTTCTTC. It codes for CASSFGASEYNEQFF.

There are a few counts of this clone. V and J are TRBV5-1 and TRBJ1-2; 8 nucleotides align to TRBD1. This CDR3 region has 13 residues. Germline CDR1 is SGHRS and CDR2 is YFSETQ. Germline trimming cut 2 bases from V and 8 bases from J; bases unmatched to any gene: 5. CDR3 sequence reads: CASSFGQGQGYTF. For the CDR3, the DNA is TGCGCCAGCAGCTTTGGACAGGGCCAGGGCTACACCTTC.

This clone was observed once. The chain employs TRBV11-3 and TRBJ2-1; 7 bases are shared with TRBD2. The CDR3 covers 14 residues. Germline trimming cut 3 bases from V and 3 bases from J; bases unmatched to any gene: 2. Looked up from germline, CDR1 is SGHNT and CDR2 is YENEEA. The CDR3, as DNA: TGTGCCAGCAGCTTTGCGGGGGTCTACAATGAGCAGTTCTTC. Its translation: CASSFAGVYNEQFF.

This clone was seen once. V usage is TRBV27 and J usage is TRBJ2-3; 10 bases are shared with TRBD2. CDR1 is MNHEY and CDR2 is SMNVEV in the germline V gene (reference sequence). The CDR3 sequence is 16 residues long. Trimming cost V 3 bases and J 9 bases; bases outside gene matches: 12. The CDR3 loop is CASSFSTGTSVRTQYF. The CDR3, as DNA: TGTGCCAGCAGTTTTTCCACCGGGACTAGCGTTCGCACGCAGTATTTT.